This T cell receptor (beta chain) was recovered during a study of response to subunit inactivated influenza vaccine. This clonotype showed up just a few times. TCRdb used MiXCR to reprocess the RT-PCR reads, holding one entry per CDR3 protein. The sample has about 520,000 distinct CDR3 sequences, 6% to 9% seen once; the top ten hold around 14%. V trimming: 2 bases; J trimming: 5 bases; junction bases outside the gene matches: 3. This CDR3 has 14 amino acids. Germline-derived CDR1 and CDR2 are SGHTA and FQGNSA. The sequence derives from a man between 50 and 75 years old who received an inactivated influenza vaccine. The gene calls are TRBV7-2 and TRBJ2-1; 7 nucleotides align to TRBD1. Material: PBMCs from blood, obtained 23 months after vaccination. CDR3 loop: CASSLYTGDNEQFF. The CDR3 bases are TGTGCCAGCAGCTTATATACAGGGGACAATGAGCAGTTCTTC.